A single sample is the source of the 7 T cell receptor beta chains below, sequenced in a study of T cell repertoires in cytomegalovirus infection. One entry per CDR3 protein, called by TCRdb with MiXCR from the reads. The sample contains 200,000 to 300,000 distinct CDR3 sequences, roughly 10% of which appear only once. Material: PBMCs. All receptors come from a human donor in good health (CMV status not recorded). Some clones in this sample may be carry-over from other donors' samples.

This clonotype was observed a handful of times. This rearrangement joins TRBV7-2 to TRBJ2-1, with 8 bases aligning to TRBD1. This CDR3 spans 15 amino acids. Trimming at V came to 5 bases and at J to 7 bases, leaving 10 bases not matched to a gene. Germline assignment: CDR1 SGHTA and CDR2 FQGNSA. For the CDR3, the DNA is TGTGCCAGCAGCCCCGGGACAGGATTGAGAAATGAGCAGTTCTTC. This codes for CASSPGTGLRNEQFF. The entire variable domain, with the rest obtained from reference TRBV7-2 and TRBJ2-1, is as follows: GAGVSQSPSNKVTEKGKDVELRCDPISGHTALYWYRQSLGQGLEFLIYFQGNSAPDKSGLPSDRFSAERTGGSVSTLTIQRTQQEDSAVYLCASSPGTGLRNEQFFGPGTRLTVL.

The table lists this clonotype with many counts. The chain carries TRBV12-3 or TRBV12-4 and TRBJ2-5; 16 bases are shared with TRBD2. This CDR3 is built from 18 residues. V was pared by 6 bases and J by 3 bases, with 10 bases of the junction left unmatched. The CDR3 sequence is CASRTGTSGGVLKETQYF. The CDR3 bases are TGTGCCAGCAGAACCGGGACTAGCGGGGGGGTACTGAAAGAGACCCAGTACTTC.

This clonotype was counted many times. CDR3 nucleotides: TGTGCCAGCAGCACAGGGACTAGCGGGAGCGCCTACAATGAGCAGTTCTTC. Protein product: CASSTGTSGSAYNEQFF. The chain employs TRBV11-2 and TRBJ2-1; TRBD2 agrees at 14 bases. Germline V lookup: CDR1 SGHAT, CDR2 FQNNGV. V lost 5 bases, J lost 2 bases, and 5 bases stayed unmatched. The CDR3 consists of 17 residues.

This clonotype was counted many times. The V gene is TRBV15, the J gene TRBJ1-5; possible D gene TRBD1, 6 bases. The CDR3 is 15 residues long. Germline CDR1 LNHNV, CDR2 YYDKDF (reference sequence). V lost 6 bases and J lost 5, with 17 bases in between. The CDR3 loop is CATSLTGMRHQPQHF. CDR3 nucleotides: TGTGCCACCAGTCTAACAGGGATGAGGCATCAGCCCCAGCATTTT.

This clonotype showed up many times. This sequence joins TRBV7-2 and TRBJ2-4; 9 nucleotides match TRBD2. The J segment lost 3 bases and the V segment lost 4 bases, leaving 10 bases of the junction unmatched. This CDR3 has 17 residues. The germline CDR1 and CDR2 sequences are SGHTA and FQGNSA. In DNA form, the CDR3 reads TGTGCCAGCAGCTCCGAAAGATCAGCGGGAGGCAAAAACATTCAGTACTTC. This sequence encodes CASSSERSAGGKNIQYF. Full variable domain (remainder filled in from reference TRBV7-2 and TRBJ2-4): GAGVSQSPSNKVTEKGKDVELRCDPISGHTALYWYRQSLGQGLEFLIYFQGNSAPDKSGLPSDRFSAERTGGSVSTLTIQRTQQEDSAVYLCASSSERSAGGKNIQYFGAGTRLSVL.

The chain employs TRBV7-2 and TRBJ2-3, with D tentatively TRBD1 (5 bases). The germline V and J ends were trimmed by 5 bases and 6 bases, with 12 bases remaining between them. Per the germline V gene, CDR1 is SGHTA and CDR2 is FQGNSA. CDR3 size: 13 residues. This chain's CDR3 is CASSLDNQDTQYF. The DNA for the CDR3 is TGTGCCAGCAGCCTGGACAACCAGGATACGCAGTATTTT.

This clonotype was observed at least ten times. The chain joins TRBV6-5 to TRBJ1-6; D perhaps matches TRBD1 (5 bases). Germline V gene data show CDR1 as MNHEY and CDR2 as SVGAGI. V was trimmed by 11 bases and J by 5 bases, leaving 13 bases between them. The CDR3 is 13 amino acids. Written as DNA, the CDR3 is TGTGCCGCACGGGACGGCAATAATTCACCCCTCCACTTT. It translates to CAARDGNNSPLHF.